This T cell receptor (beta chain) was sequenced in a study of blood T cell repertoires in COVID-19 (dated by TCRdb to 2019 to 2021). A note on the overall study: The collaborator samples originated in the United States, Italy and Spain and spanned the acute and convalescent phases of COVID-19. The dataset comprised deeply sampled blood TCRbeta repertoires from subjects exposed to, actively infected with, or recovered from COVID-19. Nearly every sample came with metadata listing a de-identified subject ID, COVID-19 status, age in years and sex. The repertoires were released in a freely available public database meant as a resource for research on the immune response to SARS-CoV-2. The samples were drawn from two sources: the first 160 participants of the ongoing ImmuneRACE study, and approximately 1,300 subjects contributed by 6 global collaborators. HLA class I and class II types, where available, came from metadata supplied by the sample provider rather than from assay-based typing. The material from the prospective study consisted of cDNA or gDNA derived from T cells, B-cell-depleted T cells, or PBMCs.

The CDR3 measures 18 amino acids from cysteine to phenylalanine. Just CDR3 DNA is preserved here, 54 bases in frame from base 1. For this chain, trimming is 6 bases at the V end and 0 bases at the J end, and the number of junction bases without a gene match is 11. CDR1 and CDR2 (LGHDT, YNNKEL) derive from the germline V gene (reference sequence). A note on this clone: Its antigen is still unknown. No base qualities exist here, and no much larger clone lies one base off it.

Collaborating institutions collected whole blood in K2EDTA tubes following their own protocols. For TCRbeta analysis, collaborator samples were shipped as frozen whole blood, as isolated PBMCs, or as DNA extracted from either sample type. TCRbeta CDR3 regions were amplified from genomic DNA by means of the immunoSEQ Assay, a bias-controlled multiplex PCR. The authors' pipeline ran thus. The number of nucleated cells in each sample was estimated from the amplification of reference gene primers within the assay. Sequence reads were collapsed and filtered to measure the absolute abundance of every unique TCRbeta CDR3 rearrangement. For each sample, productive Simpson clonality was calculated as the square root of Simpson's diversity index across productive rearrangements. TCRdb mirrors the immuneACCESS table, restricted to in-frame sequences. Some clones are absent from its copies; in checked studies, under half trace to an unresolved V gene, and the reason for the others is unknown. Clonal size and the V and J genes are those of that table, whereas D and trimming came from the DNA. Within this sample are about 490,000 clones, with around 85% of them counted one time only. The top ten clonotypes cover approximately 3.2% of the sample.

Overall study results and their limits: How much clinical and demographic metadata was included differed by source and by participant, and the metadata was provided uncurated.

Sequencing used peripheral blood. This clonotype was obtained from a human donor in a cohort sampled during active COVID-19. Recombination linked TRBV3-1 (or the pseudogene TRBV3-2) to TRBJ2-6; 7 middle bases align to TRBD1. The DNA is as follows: TGTGCCAGCAGACAGCGAGGGACAGCGCGCTCTGGGGCCAACGTCCTGACTTTC. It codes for CASRQRGTARSGANVLTF.